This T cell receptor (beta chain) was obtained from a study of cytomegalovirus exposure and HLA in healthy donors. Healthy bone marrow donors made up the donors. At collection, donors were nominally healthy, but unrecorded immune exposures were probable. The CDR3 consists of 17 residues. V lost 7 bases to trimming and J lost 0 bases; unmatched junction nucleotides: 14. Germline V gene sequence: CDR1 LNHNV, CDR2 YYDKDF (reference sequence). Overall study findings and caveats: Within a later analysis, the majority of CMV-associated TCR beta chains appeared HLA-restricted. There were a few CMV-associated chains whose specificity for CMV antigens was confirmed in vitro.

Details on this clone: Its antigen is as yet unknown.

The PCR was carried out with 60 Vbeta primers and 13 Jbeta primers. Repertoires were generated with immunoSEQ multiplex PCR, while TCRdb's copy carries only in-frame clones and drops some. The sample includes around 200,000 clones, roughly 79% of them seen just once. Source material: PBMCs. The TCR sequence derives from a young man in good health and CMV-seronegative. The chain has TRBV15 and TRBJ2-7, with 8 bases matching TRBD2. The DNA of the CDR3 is TGTGCCACCACTGGAGAAACGGGAGGGCGAGTCTCCTACGAGCAGTACTTC. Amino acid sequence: CATTGETGGRVSYEQYF.